A single T cell receptor beta chain is shown here with its context. What it binds is not known. CDR1 and CDR2 (germline): MGHRA, YSYEKL. The CDR3 has 15 residues. V was shortened by 5 bases and J by 5 bases, with 19 bases between the two germline ends. TCRdb reanalysed the RT-PCR reads using MiXCR and keeps one entry per CDR3 protein. The sample holds approximately 500,000 distinct CDR3 sequences, around 15% seen once. The record originates from a study of response to subunit inactivated influenza vaccine. General study results and limits: T cells newly recruited by each seasonal influenza vaccination are few, the authors suggested.

Sequencing used PBMCs from blood, obtained 12 days after vaccination. This sequence joins TRBV4-1 and TRBJ2-7; TRBD2 might be the D (5 bases). The sequence derives from a man aged 50 to 60 who received an inactivated influenza vaccine. CDR3 coding DNA: TGCGCCAGCAGCTTAACCTCCGAGGGTCCCGACGAGCAGTACTTC. Its translation is CASSLTSEGPDEQYF.